These 10 T cell receptor beta chains were all obtained from the same sample, sequenced in a study of cytomegalovirus exposure and HLA in healthy donors. PCR employed 60 Vbeta and 13 Jbeta primers. Sequencing used immunoSEQ multiplex PCR; TCRdb keeps in-frame clones, though not all of them. The sample includes some 120,000 clones, under 20% of them seen just once. The sequenced sample was PBMCs. The source of these receptors is a female donor in good health and CMV-seropositive.

The chain recombines TRBV28 with TRBJ1-1, with a possible D match to TRBD1 (6 bases). V lost 7 bases to trimming and J lost 11 bases, with 23 bases between them. CDR3 size: 14 residues. The germline CDR1 and CDR2 sequences are MDHEN and SYDVKM. Written as DNA, the CDR3 is TGTGCCAGCACCTTCCAGGGGTCCCCGTTTGGGGCTTTCTTT. This sequence encodes CASTFQGSPFGAFF.

This clone has just a few counts. The chain uses TRBV30 and TRBJ2-2; 12 bases match TRBD2. V dropped 8 bases and J dropped 0; count of bases not matched to a gene: 10. The CDR3 covers 17 residues. Germline values: CDR1 GTSNPN, CDR2 SVGIG (reference sequence). CDR3 amino acids: CAGWGLAGFSNTGELFF. DNA for the CDR3: TGTGCCGGTTGGGGACTAGCGGGTTTCTCGAACACCGGGGAGCTGTTTTTT.

This clone has a handful of counts. DNA for the CDR3: TGTGCCAGCAGCTTCGACAGGGTTACCATATATTTT. Translation gives CASSFDRVTIYF. The rearrangement uses TRBV11-2 and TRBJ1-3; 7 bases fit TRBD1. Unmatched junction bases numbered 3, after V lost 3 bases and J lost 10 bases. The CDR3 length is 12 residues. Looked up from germline, CDR1 is SGHAT and CDR2 is FQNNGV.

This chain links TRBV4-3 with TRBJ2-3; 10 bases fit TRBD1. This CDR3 contains 18 residues. Looked up from germline, CDR1 is LGHNA and CDR2 is YSLEER. V trimming: 0 bases; J trimming: 1 base; junction bases outside the gene matches: 7. CDR3 protein: CASSQDWGTGEGTDTQYF. For the CDR3, the DNA is TGCGCCAGCAGCCAAGATTGGGGGACAGGGGAGGGCACAGATACGCAGTATTTT.

V gene TRBV5-6 combines with J gene TRBJ1-6, with D possibly being TRBD1 (6 bases). From germline, CDR1 is SGHDT and CDR2 YYEEEE. The CDR3 has 15 residues. V lost 0 bases, J lost 8 bases, and 12 bases lay in between. CDR3 DNA sequence: TGTGCCAGCAGCTTGGACGTTGGGGGCCATTCACCCCTCCACTTT. Amino acids: CASSLDVGGHSPLHF.

CDR3 DNA: TGCAGCGTCGGAACCGGGAACGAGCAGTACTTC. It is translated as CSVGTGNEQYF. The chain employs TRBV29-1 and TRBJ2-7; D is perhaps TRBD2 (5 bases). Germline-derived CDR1 and CDR2 are SQVTM and ANQGSEA. With 6 bases removed from V and 5 bases from J, the gap between germline ends came to 11 bases. CDR3 length: 11 amino acids.

The chain has TRBV4-3 and TRBJ2-1; 7 bases match TRBD2. Trimming took 0 bases from V and 4 from J; bases not matched to a gene: 6. This CDR3 spans 16 amino acids. The V gene's germline CDR1 is LGHNA and CDR2 YSLEER. DNA for the CDR3: TGCGCCAGCAGCCAAGACCAGGCGGGGGAGTACAATGAGCAGTTCTTC. It codes for CASSQDQAGEYNEQFF.

The rearrangement joins TRBV2 to TRBJ1-5; D gene uncertain. In germline, CDR1 is SNHLY, CDR2 FYNNEI. The V end lost 0 bases, the J end lost 3 bases, and 12 bases lay between the germline ends. The CDR3 spans 16 residues. CDR3 sequence reads: CASSEAGPLVNQPQHF. The DNA for the CDR3 is TGTGCCAGCAGTGAAGCCGGTCCGTTGGTCAATCAGCCCCAGCATTTT.

This rearrangement joins TRBV5-6 to TRBJ1-6; TRBD1 agrees at 8 bases. V lost 3 bases to trimming and J lost 7 bases; unmatched junction nucleotides: 9. In germline, CDR1 is SGHDT, CDR2 YYEEEE. The length of the CDR3 is 16 residues. CDR3 sequence: CASSSGSGQGNSPLHF. CDR3 DNA: TGTGCCAGCAGCTCTGGGAGCGGACAGGGAAATTCACCCCTCCACTTT. Looking up the rest from reference TRBV5-6 and TRBJ1-6 gives the full variable domain: DAGVTQSPTHLIKTRGQQVTLRCSPKSGHDTVSWYQQALGQGPQFIFQYYEEEERQRGNFPDRFSGHQFPNYSSELNVNALLLGDSALYLCASSSGSGQGNSPLHFGNGTRLTVT.

The gene calls are TRBV5-1 and TRBJ2-2; D is possibly TRBD1 (5 bases). Per germline, CDR1 SGHRS and CDR2 YFSETQ. V was shortened by 5 bases and J by 6 bases, with 23 bases between the two germline ends. The CDR3 is 17 residues long. The CDR3 region is CASRVIQGLTLAGELFF. The CDR3 nucleotides are TGCGCCAGCAGGGTCATCCAGGGATTGACCTTGGCCGGGGAGCTGTTTTTT.